This entry describes one T cell receptor beta chain. Its antigen is as yet unknown. The data are from a study of T cell responses to AZD1222 COVID-19 vaccine. Overall study results and limits: The sample set comprised mostly white British donors with more females, and clonal diversity was possibly underestimated.

Data came from immunoSEQ multiplex PCR; TCRdb stores just in-frame clones and leaves some out. The table lists around 120,000 clones, roughly 91% of them singletons. Sample: peripheral blood, taken on day 0 of AZD1222 vaccination. This TCR came from an adult in good health.

In DNA form, the CDR3 reads TGTGCCAGCAGTGAACAATACCAGGGGTATTCACCCCTCCACTTT. Its protein is CASSEQYQGYSPLHF. The chain employs TRBV6-1 and TRBJ1-6; TRBD1 is a possible D gene (6 bases). Deletions cut 2 bases from V and 8 bases from J, with 13 bases between. Germline CDR1 and CDR2: MNHNS and SASEGT. The CDR3 is made up of 15 amino acids.